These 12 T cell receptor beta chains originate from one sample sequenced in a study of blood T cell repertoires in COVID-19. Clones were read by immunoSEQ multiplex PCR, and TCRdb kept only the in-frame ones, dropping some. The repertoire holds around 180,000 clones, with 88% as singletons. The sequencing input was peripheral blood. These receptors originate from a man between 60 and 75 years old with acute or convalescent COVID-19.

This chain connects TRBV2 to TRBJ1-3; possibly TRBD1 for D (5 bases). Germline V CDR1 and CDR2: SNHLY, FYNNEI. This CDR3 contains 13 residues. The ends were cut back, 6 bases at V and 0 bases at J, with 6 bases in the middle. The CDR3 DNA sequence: TGTGCCAGCAGAGGGGACTCTGGAAACACCATATATTTT. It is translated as CASRGDSGNTIYF.

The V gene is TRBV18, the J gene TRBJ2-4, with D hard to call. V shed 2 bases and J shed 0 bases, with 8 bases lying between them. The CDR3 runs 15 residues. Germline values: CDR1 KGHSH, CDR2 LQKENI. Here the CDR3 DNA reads TGTGCCAGCTCACCAGATCCGGGAGCCAAAAACATTCAGTACTTC. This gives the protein CASSPDPGAKNIQYF.

CDR3 DNA sequence: TGTGCCAGCAATTTTGGGGGCCGCGCAGATACGCAGTATTTT. Translated: CASNFGGRADTQYF. This chain uses TRBV27 with TRBJ2-3; D may be TRBD1 (6 bases). V lost 7 bases, J lost 4 bases, and 15 bases lay in between. Germline V gene sequence: CDR1 MNHEY, CDR2 SMNVEV (reference sequence). The CDR3 length is 14 residues.

The CDR3 loop reads CASAGGTSATITRSNYGYTF. CDR3 DNA sequence: TGTGCCTCAGCTGGGGGGACCTCCGCTACGATCACTCGATCTAACTATGGCTACACCTTC. The genes are TRBV27 and TRBJ1-2; TRBD1 is a possible D gene (5 bases). This CDR3 has 20 amino acids. V was cut by 11 bases and J by 0 bases, with 34 bases left in between. In germline, CDR1 is MNHEY, CDR2 SMNVEV (reference sequence).

The CDR3 region has the DNA TGTGCCAGCAGCCAAGTCGGGAGGGCCACAGATACGCAGTATTTT. Translating gives CASSQVGRATDTQYF. The rearrangement joins TRBV14 to TRBJ2-3; 8 bases fit TRBD2. Germline-derived CDR1 and CDR2 are SGHDN and FVKESK. The junction had 2 bases not matched to a gene; V was cut back by 1 base and J by 2 bases. This CDR3 has 15 residues.

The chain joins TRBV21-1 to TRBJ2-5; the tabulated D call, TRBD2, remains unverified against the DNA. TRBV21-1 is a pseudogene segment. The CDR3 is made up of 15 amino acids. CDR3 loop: CARSTSGRPRETQYF. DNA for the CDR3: TGTGCCAGGAGCACTAGCGGGAGGCCCCGGGAGACCCAGTACTTC.

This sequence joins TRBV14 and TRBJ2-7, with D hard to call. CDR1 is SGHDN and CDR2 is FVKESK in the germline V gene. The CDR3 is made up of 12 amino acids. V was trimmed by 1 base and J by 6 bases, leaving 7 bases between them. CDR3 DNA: TGTGCCAGCAGCCAAGTCTCGTCCGAGCAGTACTTC. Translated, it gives CASSQVSSEQYF.

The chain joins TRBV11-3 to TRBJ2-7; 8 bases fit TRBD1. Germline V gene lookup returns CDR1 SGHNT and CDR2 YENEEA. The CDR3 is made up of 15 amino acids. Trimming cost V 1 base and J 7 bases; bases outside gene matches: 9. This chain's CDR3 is CASSLAGQVPGEQYF. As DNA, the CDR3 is TGTGCCAGCAGCTTAGCGGGACAGGTACCGGGAGAGCAGTACTTC. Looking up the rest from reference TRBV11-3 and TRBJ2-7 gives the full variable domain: EAGVVQSPRYKIIEKKQPVAFWCNPISGHNTLYWYLQNLGQGPELLIRYENEEAVDDSQLPKDRFSAERLKGVDSTLKIQPAELGDSAVYLCASSLAGQVPGEQYFGPGTRLTVT.

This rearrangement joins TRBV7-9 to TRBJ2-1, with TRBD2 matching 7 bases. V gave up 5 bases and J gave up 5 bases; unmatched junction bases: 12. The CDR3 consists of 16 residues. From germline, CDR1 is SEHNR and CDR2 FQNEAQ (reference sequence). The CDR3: CASSHSGLHGNNEQFF. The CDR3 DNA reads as TGTGCCAGCAGCCACTCGGGACTACACGGCAACAATGAGCAGTTCTTC.

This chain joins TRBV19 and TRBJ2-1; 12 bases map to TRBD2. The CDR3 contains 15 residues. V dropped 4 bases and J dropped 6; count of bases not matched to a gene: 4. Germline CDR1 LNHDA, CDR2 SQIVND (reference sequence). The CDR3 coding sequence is TGTGCCAGTAGTACCAGGACTAGCGGGGTCAATGAGCAGTTCTTC. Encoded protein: CASSTRTSGVNEQFF.

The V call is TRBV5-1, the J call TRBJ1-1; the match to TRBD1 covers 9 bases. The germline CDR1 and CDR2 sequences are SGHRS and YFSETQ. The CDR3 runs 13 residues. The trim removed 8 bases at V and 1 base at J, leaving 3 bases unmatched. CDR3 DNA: TGCGCCAGTCGACAGGGGGGGAACACTGAAGCTTTCTTT. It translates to CASRQGGNTEAFF.

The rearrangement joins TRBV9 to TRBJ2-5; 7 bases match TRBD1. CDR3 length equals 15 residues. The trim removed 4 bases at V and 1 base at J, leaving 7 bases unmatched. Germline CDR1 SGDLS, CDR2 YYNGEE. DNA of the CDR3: TGTGCCAGCAGCTACTTACAGGGGCCCCAAGAGACCCAGTACTTC. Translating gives CASSYLQGPQETQYF.